This TCR beta chain derives from a study of cytomegalovirus exposure and HLA in healthy donors. This CDR3 spans 12 amino acids. Trimming took 2 bases from V and 8 from J, leaving 9 bases between them. CDR1 MDHEN and CDR2 SYDVKM come from the germline V gene. Primers for the PCR totalled 60 Vbeta and 13 Jbeta. The method was immunoSEQ multiplex PCR; TCRdb's version includes in-frame clones alone and lacks a portion of them. This table holds some 180,000 clones, 76% found once. This clone was found a few times. This receptor was obtained from a man aged 18 to 29 in good health and CMV-seronegative. The chain recombines TRBV28 with TRBJ1-1; D is unclear. The sequencing sample was made of PBMCs. CDR3 amino acids: CASSLSAGEAFF. The CDR3, as DNA: TGTGCCAGCAGTTTAAGTGCGGGGGAAGCTTTCTTT.